Listed below are T cell receptor beta chains from one sample, sequenced in a study of chemoradiotherapy in HPV16-positive cancers. Produced via immunoSEQ multiplex PCR; TCRdb's table is partial and in-frame only. Among about 4,800 clones listed, approximately 88% were seen once. The sample in question was tumor tissue, obtained from a patient who underwent chemoradiotherapy. The receptor source for this set is a human donor with HPV-associated anogenital cancer. The CDR3 runs from the conserved cysteine through the conserved F or W. The D gene is left open where the match is weak. Expanded clones are given a class, and other clones once, few, many or no size at all.

CDR3nt: TGTGCCAGCAGCCCCCTTAAGAGTAGGGTGGACAATGAGCAGTTCTTC
CDR3aa: CASSPLKSRVDNEQFF
abundance: once
j_gene: TRBJ2-1
d_gene: -
v_gene: TRBV28

CDR3nt: TGTGCCAGTAGTAGGGACGGACTTATGAACACTGAAGCTTTCTTT
CDR3aa: CASSRDGLMNTEAFF
abundance: -
j_gene: TRBJ1-1
d_gene: -
v_gene: TRBV19

CDR3nt: TGTGCCAGCAGCTTAGCTGGGGGACAAGAGACCCAGTACTTC
CDR3aa: CASSLAGGQETQYF
abundance: -
j_gene: TRBJ2-5
d_gene: -
v_gene: TRBV7-9

CDR3nt: TGTGCCAGCAGCCGCCCGGGGACTAGCGGGTACACAGATACGCAGTATTTT
CDR3aa: CASSRPGTSGYTDTQYF
abundance: -
j_gene: TRBJ2-3
d_gene: TRBD2
v_gene: TRBV5-4

CDR3nt: TGCGCCAGCAGCCTCCTTCCCGGGACAGGGGGCTTTAATGAGCAGTTCTTC
CDR3aa: CASSLLPGTGGFNEQFF
abundance: -
j_gene: TRBJ2-1
d_gene: TRBD1
v_gene: TRBV4-1

CDR3nt: TGTGCCACCGGGCGGAGGGTGTATGAAAAACTGTTTTTT
CDR3aa: CATGRRVYEKLFF
abundance: -
j_gene: TRBJ1-4
d_gene: -
v_gene: TRBV6-5

CDR3nt: TGCAGCGTCGTGACGGGCGAGCAGTACTTC
CDR3aa: CSVVTGEQYF
abundance: -
j_gene: TRBJ2-7
d_gene: -
v_gene: TRBV29-1

CDR3nt: TGTGCCACCTCACTAGCGGGGACCTCCTACGAGCAGTACTTC
CDR3aa: CATSLAGTSYEQYF
abundance: -
j_gene: TRBJ2-7
d_gene: TRBD2
v_gene: TRBV19

CDR3nt: TGTGCCAGCAGCTTAGCAGGAGGGGGAAGGGAGCTGTTTTTT
CDR3aa: CASSLAGGGRELFF
abundance: -
j_gene: TRBJ2-2
d_gene: -
v_gene: TRBV7-2

CDR3nt: TGTGCCAGCAGCGATAGACAGGGGCAAGAGACCCAGTACTTC
CDR3aa: CASSDRQGQETQYF
abundance: -
j_gene: TRBJ2-5
d_gene: TRBD1
v_gene: TRBV7-2

CDR3nt: TGTGCCAGCAGCGACCGGCGGGCTCACTCTGTAGGGGCCAACGTCCTGACTTTC
CDR3aa: CASSDRRAHSVGANVLTF
abundance: -
j_gene: TRBJ2-6
d_gene: -
v_gene: TRBV4-2

CDR3nt: TGTGCCAGCAGCTTGGCGGTTGCCGTGAACACTGAAGCTTTCTTT
CDR3aa: CASSLAVAVNTEAFF
abundance: -
j_gene: TRBJ1-1
d_gene: -
v_gene: TRBV5-4

CDR3nt: TGTGCCATCAGTGTGGGGGACAATGAGCAGTTCTTC
CDR3aa: CAISVGDNEQFF
abundance: -
j_gene: TRBJ2-1
d_gene: -
v_gene: TRBV10-3

CDR3nt: TGTGCCAGCAGCTTTGGCTCAGGGGGTTACGGCTACACCTTC
CDR3aa: CASSFGSGGYGYTF
abundance: -
j_gene: TRBJ1-2
d_gene: TRBD1
v_gene: TRBV11-2

CDR3nt: TGTGCCAGCAGATGGGAAAACCAGGGCAGGGCCGAGCAGTACTTC
CDR3aa: CASRWENQGRAEQYF
abundance: few
j_gene: TRBJ2-7
d_gene: -
v_gene: TRBV28

CDR3nt: TGTGCCAGCAGCTTGGACAGGGGAAGCTCCTACAATGAGCAGTTCTTC
CDR3aa: CASSLDRGSSYNEQFF
abundance: once
j_gene: TRBJ2-1
d_gene: TRBD1
v_gene: TRBV5-6

CDR3nt: TGTGCCAGCAGCGATCTTGACTTGAGGGGCTCCGAGCAGTACTTC
CDR3aa: CASSDLDLRGSEQYF
abundance: -
j_gene: TRBJ2-7
d_gene: -
v_gene: TRBV5-8

CDR3nt: TGTGCCAGTAGTGCCGACAGGGGGATGGGTAATGAAAAACTGTTTTTT
CDR3aa: CASSADRGMGNEKLFF
abundance: -
j_gene: TRBJ1-4
d_gene: TRBD1
v_gene: TRBV19

CDR3nt: TGTGCCAGTAGCACCTACCATGGGGGAAAGGAGCAGTTCTTC
CDR3aa: CASSTYHGGKEQFF
abundance: -
j_gene: TRBJ2-1
d_gene: -
v_gene: TRBV19

CDR3nt: TGTGCCAGCATCCCGTTGAGGCAGGGTAAGTCCTACGAGCAGTACTTC
CDR3aa: CASIPLRQGKSYEQYF
abundance: -
j_gene: TRBJ2-7
d_gene: -
v_gene: TRBV21-1

CDR3nt: TGTGCCAGCAGTTTCCGTCGGGGACCGATCAATCAGCCCCAGCATTTT
CDR3aa: CASSFRRGPINQPQHF
abundance: -
j_gene: TRBJ1-5
d_gene: -
v_gene: TRBV28

CDR3nt: TGTGCCAGCAGCGAGGCCGGGACAGGGGCCATGAACACTGAAGCTTTCTTT
CDR3aa: CASSEAGTGAMNTEAFF
abundance: -
j_gene: TRBJ1-1
d_gene: TRBD1
v_gene: TRBV9